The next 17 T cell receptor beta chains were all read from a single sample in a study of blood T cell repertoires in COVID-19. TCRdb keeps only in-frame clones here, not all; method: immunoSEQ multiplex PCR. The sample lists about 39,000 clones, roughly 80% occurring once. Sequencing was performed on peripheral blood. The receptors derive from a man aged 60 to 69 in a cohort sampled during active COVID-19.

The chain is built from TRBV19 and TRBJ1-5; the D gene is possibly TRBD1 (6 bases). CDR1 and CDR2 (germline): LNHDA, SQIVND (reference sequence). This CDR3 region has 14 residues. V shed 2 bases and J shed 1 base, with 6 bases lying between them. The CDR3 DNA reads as TGTGCCAGTAGTATAACAGGGAGCAATCAGCCCCAGCATTTT. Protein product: CASSITGSNQPQHF.

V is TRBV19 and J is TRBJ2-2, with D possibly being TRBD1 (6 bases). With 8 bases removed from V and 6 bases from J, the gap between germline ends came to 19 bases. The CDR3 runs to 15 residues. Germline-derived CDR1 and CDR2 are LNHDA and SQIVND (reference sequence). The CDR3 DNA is TGTGCCAGTTTTTCGGGACAAGGGAAACCCGGGGAGCTGTTTTTT. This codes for CASFSGQGKPGELFF.

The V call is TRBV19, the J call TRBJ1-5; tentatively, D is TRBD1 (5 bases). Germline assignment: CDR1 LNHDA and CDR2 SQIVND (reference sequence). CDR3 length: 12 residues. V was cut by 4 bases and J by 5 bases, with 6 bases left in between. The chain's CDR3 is CASSNRYQPQHF. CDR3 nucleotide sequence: TGTGCCAGTAGTAACAGGTATCAGCCCCAGCATTTT. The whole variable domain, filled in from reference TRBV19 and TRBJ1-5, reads DGGITQSPKYLFRKEGQNVTLSCEQNLNHDAMYWYRQDPGQGLRLIYYSQIVNDFQKGDIAEGYSVSREKKESFPLTVTSAQKNPTAFYLCASSNRYQPQHFGDGTRLSIL.

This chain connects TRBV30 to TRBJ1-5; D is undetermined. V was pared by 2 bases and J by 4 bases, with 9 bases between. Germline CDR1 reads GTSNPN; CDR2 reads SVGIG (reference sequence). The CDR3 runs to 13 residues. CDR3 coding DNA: TGTGCCTGGAGTAGGCAGGCAAATCAGCCCCAGCATTTT. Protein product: CAWSRQANQPQHF.

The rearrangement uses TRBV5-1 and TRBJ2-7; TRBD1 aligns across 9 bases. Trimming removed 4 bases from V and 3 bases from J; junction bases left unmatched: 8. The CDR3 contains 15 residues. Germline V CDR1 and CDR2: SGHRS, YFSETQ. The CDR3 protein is CASSPPGQGFYEQYF. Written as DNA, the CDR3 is TGCGCCAGCAGCCCGCCGGGACAGGGTTTCTACGAGCAGTACTTC.

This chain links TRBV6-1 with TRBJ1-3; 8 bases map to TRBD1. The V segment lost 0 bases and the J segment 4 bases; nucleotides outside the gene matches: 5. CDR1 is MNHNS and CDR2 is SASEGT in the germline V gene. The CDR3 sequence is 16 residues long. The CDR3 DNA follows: TGTGCCAGCAGTGAAGCCCAGGGGGCTTCGGGAAACACCATATATTTT. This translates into CASSEAQGASGNTIYF.

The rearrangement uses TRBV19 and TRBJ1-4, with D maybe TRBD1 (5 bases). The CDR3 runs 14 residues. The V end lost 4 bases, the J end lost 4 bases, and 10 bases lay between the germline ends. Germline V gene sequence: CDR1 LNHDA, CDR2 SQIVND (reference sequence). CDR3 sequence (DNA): TGTGCCAGTAGTACCCGACAGAATAATGAAAAACTGTTTTTT. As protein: CASSTRQNNEKLFF.

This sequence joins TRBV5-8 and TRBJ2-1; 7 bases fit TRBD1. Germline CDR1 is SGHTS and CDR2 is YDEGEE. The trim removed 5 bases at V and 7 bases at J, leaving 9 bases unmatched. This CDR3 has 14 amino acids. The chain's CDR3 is CASRDRQGGNEQFF. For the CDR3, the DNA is TGTGCCAGCAGAGATCGACAGGGTGGGAATGAGCAGTTCTTC. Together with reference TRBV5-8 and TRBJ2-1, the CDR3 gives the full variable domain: EAGVTQSPTHLIKTRGQQATLRCSPISGHTSVYWYQQALGLGLQFLLWYDEGEERNRGNFPPRFSGRQFPNYSSELNVNALELEDSALYLCASRDRQGGNEQFFGPGTRLTVL.

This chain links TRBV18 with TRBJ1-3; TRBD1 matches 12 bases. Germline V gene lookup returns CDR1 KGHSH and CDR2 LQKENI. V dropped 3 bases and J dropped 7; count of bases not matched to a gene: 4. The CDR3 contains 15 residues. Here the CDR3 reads CASSPSGTGGNTIYF. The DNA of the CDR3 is TGTGCCAGCTCACCTTCCGGGACAGGGGGCAACACCATATATTTT.

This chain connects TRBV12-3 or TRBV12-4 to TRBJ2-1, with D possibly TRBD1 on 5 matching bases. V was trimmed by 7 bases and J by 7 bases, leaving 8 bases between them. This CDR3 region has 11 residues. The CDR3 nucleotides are TGTGCCAGCACGACAGAGAATGAGCAGTTCTTC. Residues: CASTTENEQFF.

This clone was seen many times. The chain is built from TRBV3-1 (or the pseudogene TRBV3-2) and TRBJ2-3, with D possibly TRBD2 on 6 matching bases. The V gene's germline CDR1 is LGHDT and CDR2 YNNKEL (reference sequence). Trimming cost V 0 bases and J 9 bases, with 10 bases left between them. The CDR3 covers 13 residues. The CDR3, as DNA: TGTGCCAGCAGCCAAGATCGGGCGGGGACGCAGTATTTT. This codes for CASSQDRAGTQYF.

The DNA for the CDR3 is TGTGCCAGCAGCTTAGTGCCACTCACAGATACGCAGTATTTT. Translation gives CASSLVPLTDTQYF. The V gene is TRBV7-9, the J gene TRBJ2-3; D is uncertain. Germline CDR1 and CDR2: SEHNR and FQNEAQ (reference sequence). The CDR3 extends over 14 amino acids. Deletions cut 1 base from V and 2 bases from J, with 7 bases between.

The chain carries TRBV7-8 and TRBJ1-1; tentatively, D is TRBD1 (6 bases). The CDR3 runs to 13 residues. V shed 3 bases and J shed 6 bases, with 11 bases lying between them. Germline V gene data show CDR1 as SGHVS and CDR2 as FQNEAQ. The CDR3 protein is CASSFYRDAEAFF. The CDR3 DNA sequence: TGTGCCAGCAGCTTCTACAGGGATGCTGAAGCTTTCTTT.

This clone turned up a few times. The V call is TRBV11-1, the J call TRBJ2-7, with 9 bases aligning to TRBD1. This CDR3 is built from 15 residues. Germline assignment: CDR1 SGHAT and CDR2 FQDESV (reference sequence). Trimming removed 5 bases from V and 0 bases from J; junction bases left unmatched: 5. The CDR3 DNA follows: TGTGCCAGCAGCCTACAGGGGGCTGTCTCCTACGAGCAGTACTTC. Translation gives CASSLQGAVSYEQYF.

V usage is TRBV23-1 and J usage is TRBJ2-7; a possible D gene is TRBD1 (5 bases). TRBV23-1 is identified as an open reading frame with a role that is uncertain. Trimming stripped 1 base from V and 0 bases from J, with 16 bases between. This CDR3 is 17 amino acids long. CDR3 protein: CASSQFSPRQSSYEQYF. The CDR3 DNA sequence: TGCGCCAGCAGTCAATTTTCTCCGAGACAGTCCTCCTACGAGCAGTACTTC.

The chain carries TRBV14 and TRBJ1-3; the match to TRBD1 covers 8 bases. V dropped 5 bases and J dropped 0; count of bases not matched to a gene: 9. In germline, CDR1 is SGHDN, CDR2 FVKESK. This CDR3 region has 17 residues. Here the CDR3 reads CASSSGRTGRSGNTIYF. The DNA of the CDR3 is TGTGCCAGCAGCTCGGGGAGGACAGGGCGCTCTGGAAACACCATATATTTT.

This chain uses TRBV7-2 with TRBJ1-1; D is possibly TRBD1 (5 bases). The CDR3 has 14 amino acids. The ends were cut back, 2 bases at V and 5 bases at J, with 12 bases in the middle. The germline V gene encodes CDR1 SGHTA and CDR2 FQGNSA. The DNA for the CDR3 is TGTGCCAGCAGCTTAAGGACGGGGGGAACTGAAGCTTTCTTT. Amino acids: CASSLRTGGTEAFF.